This T cell receptor beta chain was sequenced during a study of blood T cell repertoires in COVID-19. Original processing methods: The authors estimated nucleated cell counts from reference gene primer amplification. Measured with immunoSEQ multiplex PCR; TCRdb has only the in-frame clones, and not every one. V and J calls and clone size are given by that table; D and trimming were obtained from the DNA. The sample contains about 200,000 clones, approximately 80% of which appear only once. V was trimmed by 2 bases and J by 0 bases, leaving 6 bases between them. CDR1 and CDR2 from the germline V gene are SGHNT and YYREEE (reference sequence). This CDR3 spans 14 amino acids. This clone was counted once.

The chain is built from TRBV5-4 and TRBJ1-5; D uncertain. This TCR was sampled from a human donor in a cohort sampled during active COVID-19. Sequences were obtained from peripheral blood. The CDR3: CASSLGGSNQPQHF. The DNA of the CDR3 is TGTGCCAGCAGCTTAGGCGGTAGCAATCAGCCCCAGCATTTT.